This T cell receptor beta chain is drawn from a study of blood T cell repertoires in COVID-19. Study-wide background: Sources were T cells, B-cell-depleted T cells, or PBMCs; the material itself was cDNA or gDNA.

The study drew participants aged about 18 to 89 years from some 25 US areas. The ends lost 3 bases at V and 0 bases at J; junction bases unmatched: 5. CDR3 length: 15 amino acids. CDR1 and CDR2 (germline): SGHTA, FQGNSA. In the authors' workflow: Reference gene primer amplification gave nucleated cell count estimates. Using immunoSEQ multiplex PCR, the repertoire was profiled, and TCRdb retains in-frame clones only, with some absent. V and J calls and clone size are given by that table; D and trimming were obtained from the DNA. The sample consists of approximately 180,000 clones, 60% to 80% of them appearing once. There are many counts of this clone.

The material sequenced was PBMCs or T cells enriched from blood (not recorded which). The rearrangement links TRBV7-2 to TRBJ2-7; 7 nucleotides align to TRBD1. The sequence was obtained from a woman between 50 and 59 years old who had recovered from COVID-19. The DNA for the CDR3 is TGTGCCAGCAGCTTGGGACAGTTGAGCTCCTACGAGCAGTACTTC. This translates into CASSLGQLSSYEQYF.